Each of the 4 T cell receptor beta chains below was sequenced from the same sample in a study of Ad26.COV2.S vaccination and SARS-CoV-2 variants. TCRdb's copy holds only in-frame clones and misses some; the assay was immunoSEQ multiplex PCR. The table has nearly 95,000 clones, 82% seen once. Sequencing was performed on peripheral blood, taken after recovery from COVID-19. These receptors were collected from a human donor who had recovered from COVID-19.

The V gene is TRBV4-3, the J gene TRBJ2-7; D is uncertain. V was cut by 1 base and J by 5 bases, with 12 bases left in between. Germline assignment: CDR1 LGHNA and CDR2 YSLEER. The CDR3 contains 14 residues. CDR3 region: CASSQGSFVNEQYF. The CDR3 DNA sequence: TGCGCCAGCAGCCAAGGTAGCTTCGTGAACGAGCAGTACTTC.

This clone was detected a few times. The CDR3, as DNA: TGTGCCAGCAGTAAAGGGACGGCGCCGGGACTAGCGGCGAACACCGGGGAGCTGTTTTTT. It yields the protein CASSKGTAPGLAANTGELFF. The chain employs TRBV28 and TRBJ2-2; 11 nucleotides line up with TRBD2. Unmatched junction bases numbered 14, after V lost 5 bases and J lost 0 bases. Germline V gives CDR1 MDHEN, CDR2 SYDVKM. This CDR3 spans 20 amino acids.

The chain joins TRBV25-1 to TRBJ2-1; D is ambiguous. Germline-derived CDR1 and CDR2 are MGHDK and SYGVNS. Between the trimmed V and J ends, which lost 2 bases and 2 bases, there was a span of 7 bases. The CDR3 has 14 residues. CDR3 residues: CASSELGTYNEQFF. The CDR3 DNA sequence: TGTGCCAGCAGTGAACTAGGTACCTACAATGAGCAGTTCTTC.

This chain joins TRBV6-5 and TRBJ2-7; TRBD1 agrees at 9 bases. V was pared by 6 bases and J by 2 bases, with 2 bases of the junction left unmatched. The germline gives CDR1 MNHEY, CDR2 SVGAGI. This CDR3 contains 13 residues. The CDR3 sequence: CASSRDRAYEQYF. The CDR3 nucleotides are TGTGCCAGCAGCCGGGACAGGGCCTACGAGCAGTACTTC.